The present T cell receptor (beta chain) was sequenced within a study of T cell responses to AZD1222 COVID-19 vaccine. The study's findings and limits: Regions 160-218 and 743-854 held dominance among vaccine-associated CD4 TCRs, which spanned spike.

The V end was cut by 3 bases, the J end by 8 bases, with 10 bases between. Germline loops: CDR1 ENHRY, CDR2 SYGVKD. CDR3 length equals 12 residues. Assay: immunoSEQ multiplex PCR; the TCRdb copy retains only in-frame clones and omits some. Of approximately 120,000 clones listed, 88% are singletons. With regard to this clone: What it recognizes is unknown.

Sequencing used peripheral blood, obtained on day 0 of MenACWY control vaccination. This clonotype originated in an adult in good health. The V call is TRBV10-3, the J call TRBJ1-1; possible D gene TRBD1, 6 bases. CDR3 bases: TGTGCCATCAGTGAAGGACAGAACGAAGCTTTCTTT. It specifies CAISEGQNEAFF.